These 11 T cell receptor beta chains share one sample of origin, sequenced in a study of shared clonotypes between healthy human individuals (TCRdb year 2020). For the CD8 naive samples, CD45RO-negative cells were positively selected for CCR7, yielding a CD45RA+CCR7+ population from which TemRA cells were excluded. Receptor libraries were prepared by the immunoSEQ multiplex PCR assay. Entries here come from immuneACCESS through TCRdb and include only in-frame sequences with V and J called. Some clones fail to appear in such tables; in the studies checked, an unresolved V gene covers under half of the shortfall, and the cause of the remainder is unknown. Counted in this sample were nearly 600,000 clones; nearly 97% of them appeared once. The ten top clones hold about 0.11% of the sample. The material sequenced was naive CD8+ T cells sorted from blood. According to the study, the label for this sample's cell subset or site signals: CD45RA+CCR7+. The source is a woman in her thirties in good health.

The rearrangement links TRBV4-1 to TRBJ1-1, with D maybe TRBD1 (5 bases). CDR1 and CDR2 (germline): MGHRA, YSYEKL. CDR3 size: 14 residues. V shed 5 bases and J shed 0 bases, with 10 bases lying between them. CDR3 DNA sequence: TGCGCCAGCAGCTCGGGGGAGTTGAACACTGAAGCTTTCTTT. This encodes CASSSGELNTEAFF.

The chain combines TRBV27 with TRBJ2-3; D is unclear. The CDR3 is 16 residues long. The germline gives CDR1 MNHEY, CDR2 SMNVEV (reference sequence). The V end lost 5 bases, the J end lost 0 bases, and 15 bases lay between the germline ends. CDR3 bases: TGTGCCAGCAGTCCCCCCCCTTGGGGTAGCACAGATACGCAGTATTTT. This translates into CASSPPPWGSTDTQYF.

The J gene is TRBJ2-3, the V gene TRBV29-1; 10 nucleotides match TRBD2. V shed 7 bases and J 2 bases; nucleotides not matched to a gene: 15. Germline V gives CDR1 SQVTM, CDR2 ANQGSEA. The CDR3 covers 17 residues. This CDR3 is CSAGSLAGARHTDTQYF. For the CDR3, the DNA is TGCAGCGCCGGGAGCCTAGCGGGAGCTCGGCACACAGATACGCAGTATTTT.

This clone appeared once. V usage is TRBV6-1 and J usage is TRBJ2-3; 7 bases agree with TRBD2. Germline V gene sequence: CDR1 MNHNS, CDR2 SASEGT. The V segment lost 2 bases and the J segment 1 base; nucleotides outside the gene matches: 6. The length of the CDR3 is 16 residues. CDR3 nucleotides: TGTGCCAGCAGTGAATGGGAGGGAGAAGGCACAGATACGCAGTATTTT. Amino acids: CASSEWEGEGTDTQYF.

The chain couples TRBV21-1 to TRBJ2-2; the table names TRBD2, a call not compared with the DNA. TRBV21-1 is classified as a pseudogene. The CDR3 spans 18 residues. The CDR3 region is CASSKIGLSGRASGELFF. For the CDR3, the DNA is TGTGCCAGCAGCAAGATTGGCCTTAGCGGGAGGGCCTCCGGGGAGCTGTTTTTT.

The sample holds one count of this clone. This chain links TRBV6-5 with TRBJ2-1; D possibly corresponds to TRBD2 (5 bases). With 4 bases removed from V and 7 bases from J, the gap between germline ends came to 14 bases. The germline V gene encodes CDR1 MNHEY and CDR2 SVGAGI. The CDR3 has 14 amino acids. CDR3 in amino acids: CASSSSGPGNEQFF. For the CDR3, the DNA is TGTGCCAGCAGTTCGTCGGGTCCGGGGAATGAGCAGTTCTTC.

This clone was seen just once. The V call is TRBV27, the J call TRBJ2-7; tentatively, D is TRBD1 (6 bases). The germline V gene has CDR1 MNHEY and CDR2 SMNVEV (reference sequence). The CDR3 runs to 13 residues. V lost 5 bases, J lost 2 bases, and 10 bases lay in between. The CDR3 sequence: CASSPTGPYEQYF. CDR3 nucleotide sequence: TGTGCCAGCAGTCCGACAGGACCCTACGAGCAGTACTTC.

The chain uses TRBV11-2 and TRBJ2-7; D is perhaps TRBD1 (6 bases). The CDR3 runs 16 residues. The germline gives CDR1 SGHAT, CDR2 FQNNGV. Trimming took off 2 bases at V and 3 bases at J, with 17 bases between the two ends. The CDR3 sequence is CASSLKPHGTLYEQYF. For the CDR3, the DNA is TGTGCCAGCAGCTTAAAGCCCCACGGGACACTCTACGAGCAGTACTTC.

The V and J genes are TRBV30 and TRBJ2-1; the D is unclear. The V end lost 2 bases, the J end lost 8 bases, and 10 bases lay between the germline ends. In germline, CDR1 is GTSNPN, CDR2 SVGIG (reference sequence). The CDR3 loop spans 12 amino acids. The CDR3 nucleotides read TGTGCCTGGAGTCTCGGGTGGGATGAGCAGTTCTTC. This translates into CAWSLGWDEQFF.

This rearrangement joins TRBV5-6 to TRBJ1-5; D possibly corresponds to TRBD1 (5 bases). Germline CDR1 is SGHDT and CDR2 is YYEEEE. The CDR3 is 12 amino acids. V gave up 3 bases and J gave up 11 bases, with 12 bases separating them. The CDR3 DNA is TGTGCCAGCAGCTCAGCGTTAGGGGCCCAGCATTTT. This encodes CASSSALGAQHF.

This chain joins TRBV28 and TRBJ2-5; 9 bases are a match to TRBD1. Near its end, the DNA agrees better with TRBJ2-7, so the J call may be wrong. Germline V CDR1 and CDR2: MDHEN, SYDVKM. The CDR3 contains 13 residues. The CDR3 sequence: CASSETGGYEQYF. DNA of the CDR3: TGTGCCAGCAGTGAGACAGGGGGGTACGAGCAGTACTTC.